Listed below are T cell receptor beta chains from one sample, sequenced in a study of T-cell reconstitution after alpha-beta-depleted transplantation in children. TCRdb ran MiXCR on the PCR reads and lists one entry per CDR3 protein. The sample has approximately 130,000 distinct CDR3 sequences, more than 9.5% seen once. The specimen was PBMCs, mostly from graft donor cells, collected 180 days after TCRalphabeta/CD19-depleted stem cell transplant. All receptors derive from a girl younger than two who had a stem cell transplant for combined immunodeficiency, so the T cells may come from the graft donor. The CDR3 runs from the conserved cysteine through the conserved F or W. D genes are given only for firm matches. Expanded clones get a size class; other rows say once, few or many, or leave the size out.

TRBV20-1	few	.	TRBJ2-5	CSARVGRGGLQETQYF	TGCAGTGCTAGAGTAGGGAGGGGGGGCCTTCAAGAGACCCAGTACTTC
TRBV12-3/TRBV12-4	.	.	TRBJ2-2	CASSLLWTSIGELFF	TGTGCCAGCAGTTTACTTTGGACTTCTATCGGGGAGCTGTTTTTT
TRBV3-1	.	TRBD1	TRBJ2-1	CASRQFGTGGNEQFF	TGTGCCAGCAGGCAATTCGGGACAGGGGGCAATGAGCAGTTCTTC
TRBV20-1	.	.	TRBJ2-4	CSASDYWKLLDIQYF	TGCAGTGCTAGTGATTACTGGAAGTTGTTAGACATTCAGTACTTC
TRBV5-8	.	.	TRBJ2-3	CASSLLILRQADTQYF	TGTGCCAGCAGCTTGCTGATACTTAGACAGGCAGATACGCAGTATTTT
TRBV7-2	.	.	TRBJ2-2	CASSLLRGNTGELFF	TGTGCCAGCAGCTTATTGCGGGGAAACACCGGGGAGCTGTTTTTT
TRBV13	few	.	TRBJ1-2	CASSLGRGAQGYTF	TGTGCCAGCAGCTTAGGACGGGGGGCGCAAGGCTACACCTTC
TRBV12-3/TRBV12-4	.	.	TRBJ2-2	CASSFYGELFF	TGTGCCAGCAGTTTCTACGGGGAGCTGTTTTTT
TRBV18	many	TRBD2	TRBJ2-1	CASSKTSGPTYNEQFF	TGTGCCAGCTCAAAGACTAGCGGGCCGACCTACAATGAGCAGTTCTTC
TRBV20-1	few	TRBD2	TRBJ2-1	CSASNPGLDYNEQFF	TGCAGTGCTAGTAACCCCGGACTAGACTACAATGAGCAGTTCTTC
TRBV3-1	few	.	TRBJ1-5	CASSLRDQPQHF	TGTGCCAGCAGCCTCCGGGATCAGCCCCAGCATTTT
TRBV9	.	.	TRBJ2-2	CASSVNRRNYANTGELFF	TGTGCCAGCAGCGTAAACAGACGAAATTACGCGAACACCGGGGAGCTGTTTTTT
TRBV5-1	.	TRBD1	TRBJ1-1	CASSFYRGLGTEAFF	TGCGCCAGCAGCTTCTACAGGGGTTTGGGCACTGAAGCTTTCTTT
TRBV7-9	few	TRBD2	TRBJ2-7	CASSYAGDPYEQYF	TGTGCCAGCAGCTATGCGGGGGACCCATACGAGCAGTACTTC
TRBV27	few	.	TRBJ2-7	CASGTLGRSYEQYF	TGTGCCAGCGGTACCCTTGGGAGGTCCTACGAGCAGTACTTC
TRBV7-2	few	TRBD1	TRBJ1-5	CASSPDRGLGNQPQHF	TGTGCCAGCAGCCCCGACAGGGGACTTGGCAATCAGCCCCAGCATTTT
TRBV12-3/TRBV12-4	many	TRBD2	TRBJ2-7	CASSWGLASSYEQYF	TGTGCCAGCAGTTGGGGACTAGCGAGCTCCTACGAGCAGTACTTC
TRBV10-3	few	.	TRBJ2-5	CAIRDSEQQETQYF	TGTGCCATCAGGGACAGTGAGCAGCAAGAGACCCAGTACTTC
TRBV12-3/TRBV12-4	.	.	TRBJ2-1	CASSTSSRGLTSDGEQFF	TGTGCCAGCAGTACCTCCTCCCGGGGACTCACTTCAGATGGTGAGCAGTTCTTC
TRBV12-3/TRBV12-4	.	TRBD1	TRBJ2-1	CASSRDRLYNEQFF	TGTGCCAGCAGCCGGGACAGATTATACAATGAGCAGTTCTTC
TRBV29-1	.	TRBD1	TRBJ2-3	CSVTGQGAEDTQYF	TGCAGCGTTACGGGACAGGGGGCAGAAGATACGCAGTATTTT
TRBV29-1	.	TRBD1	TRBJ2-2	CSVVGIDRGGAGELFF	TGCAGCGTTGTGGGGATCGACAGGGGGGGCGCCGGGGAGCTGTTTTTT
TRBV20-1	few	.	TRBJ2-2	CSAREAAKTGELFF	TGCAGTGCTAGAGAGGCAGCCAAAACCGGGGAGCTGTTTTTT
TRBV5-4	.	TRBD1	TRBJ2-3	CASSPDRGGTDTQYF	TGTGCCAGCAGCCCGGACAGGGGGGGCACAGATACGCAGTATTTT
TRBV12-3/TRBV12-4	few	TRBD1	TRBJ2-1	CASSYDRGGYNEQFF	TGTGCCAGCAGTTACGACAGGGGGGGATACAATGAGCAGTTCTTC
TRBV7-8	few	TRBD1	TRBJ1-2	CASSSGTGGIYGYTF	TGTGCCAGCAGCTCCGGGACAGGGGGAATCTATGGCTACACCTTC
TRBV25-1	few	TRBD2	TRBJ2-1	CASTSGNVGYNEQFF	TGTGCCAGCACTAGCGGGAACGTTGGCTACAATGAGCAGTTCTTC
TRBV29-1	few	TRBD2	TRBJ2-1	CSVEDSGRALEEFF	TGCAGCGTTGAAGATAGCGGGAGGGCCCTCGAAGAGTTCTTC
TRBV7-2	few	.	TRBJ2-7	CASSPPVGYEQYF	TGTGCCAGCAGCCCGCCTGTCGGCTACGAGCAGTACTTC
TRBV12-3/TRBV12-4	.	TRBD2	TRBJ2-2	CASRRTSGNTGELFF	TGTGCCAGCAGACGGACTAGCGGTAACACCGGGGAGCTGTTTTTT